This T cell receptor (beta chain) was identified in a study of blood T cell repertoires in COVID-19. Study overall: Researchers got acute and convalescent COVID-19 samples from the United States, Italy and Spain. T cells, B-cell-depleted T cells, or PBMCs supplied cDNA or gDNA.

Per the study methods: Estimates of nucleated cell counts were drawn from the amplification of reference gene primers. Repertoires were generated with immunoSEQ multiplex PCR, while TCRdb's copy carries only in-frame clones and drops some. From that table come the V and J calls and clone size; the DNA was used to work out D and trimming. The table has approximately 140,000 clones, 84% seen once. CDR3 length equals 16 residues. Germline V gives CDR1 SGHTA, CDR2 FQGTGA. Trimming cost V 4 bases and J 1 base; bases outside gene matches: 7. Sequencing was carried out using peripheral blood. This receptor was taken from a human donor in a cohort sampled during active COVID-19. The gene calls are TRBV7-3 and TRBJ2-1, with 7 positions matching TRBD1. The CDR3 DNA is TGTGCCAGCAGCTCACAGACAGGGAAGTCCTACAATGAGCAGTTCTTC. Translation: CASSSQTGKSYNEQFF.